A single T cell receptor (beta chain) is shown here with its context. Its specificity is not known. These data belong to a study of beta chain features in type 1 diabetes. Per the germline V gene, CDR1 is SGHTA and CDR2 is FQGTGA. The CDR3 length is 15 residues. V lost 0 bases and J 7 bases, leaving 10 bases between the germline ends. The isolated RNA, all of it, was reverse transcribed, so expressed TCRB transcripts were what got sequenced. Method: immunoSEQ multiplex PCR; TCRdb's copy keeps in-frame clones and lacks some. The repertoire holds 200,000 to 300,000 clones, with roughly 10% as singletons. The study's findings and limits: No resolution was reached here on whether HLA type influences TCRB rearrangement. cDNA sequencing could over-represent cells with high TCR expression. TCRB CDR3s from Type 1 diabetes patients were moderately but significantly shorter in all four CD4+ subsets.

Material for sequencing was naive CD4+ T cells from blood. This sequence was found in a young man with type 1 diabetes. The chain employs TRBV7-3 and TRBJ1-6; D is possibly TRBD1 (6 bases). The CDR3 DNA sequence: TGTGCCAGCAGCTTAACGGGAGGGGGGAATTCACCCCTCCACTTT. It specifies CASSLTGGGNSPLHF.